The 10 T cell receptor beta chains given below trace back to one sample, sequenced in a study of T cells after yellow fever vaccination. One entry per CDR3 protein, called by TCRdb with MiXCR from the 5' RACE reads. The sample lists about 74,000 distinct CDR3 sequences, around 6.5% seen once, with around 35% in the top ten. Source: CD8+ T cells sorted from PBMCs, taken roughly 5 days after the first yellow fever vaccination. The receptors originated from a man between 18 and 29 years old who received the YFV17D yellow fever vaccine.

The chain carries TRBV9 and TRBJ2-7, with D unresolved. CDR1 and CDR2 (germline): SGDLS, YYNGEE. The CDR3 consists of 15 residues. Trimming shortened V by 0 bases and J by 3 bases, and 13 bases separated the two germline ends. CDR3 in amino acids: CASSVGPGTGYEQYF. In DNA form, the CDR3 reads TGTGCCAGCAGCGTAGGCCCCGGTACGGGCTACGAGCAGTACTTC.

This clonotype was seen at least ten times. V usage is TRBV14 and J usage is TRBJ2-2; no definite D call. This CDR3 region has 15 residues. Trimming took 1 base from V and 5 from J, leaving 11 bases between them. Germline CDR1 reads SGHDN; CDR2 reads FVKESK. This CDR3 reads CASSQVDIGTGELFF. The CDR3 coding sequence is TGTGCCAGCAGCCAAGTGGATATTGGGACCGGGGAGCTGTTTTTT.

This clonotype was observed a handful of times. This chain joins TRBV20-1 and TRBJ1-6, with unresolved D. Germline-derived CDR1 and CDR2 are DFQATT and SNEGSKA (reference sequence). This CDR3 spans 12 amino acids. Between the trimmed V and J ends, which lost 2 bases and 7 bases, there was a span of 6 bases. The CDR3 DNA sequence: TGCAGTGCTAGACCGGGGAATTCACCCCTCCACTTT. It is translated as CSARPGNSPLHF.

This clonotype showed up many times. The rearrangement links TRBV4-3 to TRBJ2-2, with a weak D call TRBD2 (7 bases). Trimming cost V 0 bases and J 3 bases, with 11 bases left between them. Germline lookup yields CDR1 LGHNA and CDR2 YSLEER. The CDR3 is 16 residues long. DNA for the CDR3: TGCGCCAGCAGCCAAGATCGGGGGGCCCACACCGGGGAGCTGTTTTTT. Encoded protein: CASSQDRGAHTGELFF.

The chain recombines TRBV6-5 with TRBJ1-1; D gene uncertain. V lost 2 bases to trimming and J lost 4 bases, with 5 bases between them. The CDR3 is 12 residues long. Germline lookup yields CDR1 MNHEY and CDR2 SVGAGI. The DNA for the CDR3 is TGTGCCAGCAGTTACGACGGCACTGAAGCTTTCTTT. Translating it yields CASSYDGTEAFF.

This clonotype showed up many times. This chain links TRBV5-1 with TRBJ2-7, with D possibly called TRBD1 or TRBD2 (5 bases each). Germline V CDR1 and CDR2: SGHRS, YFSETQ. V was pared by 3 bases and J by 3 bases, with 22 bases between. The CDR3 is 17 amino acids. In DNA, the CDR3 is TGCGCCAGCAGCTCGGCCTCAGGGCGAGGGTCTGGCTACGAGCAGTACTTC. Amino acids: CASSSASGRGSGYEQYF.

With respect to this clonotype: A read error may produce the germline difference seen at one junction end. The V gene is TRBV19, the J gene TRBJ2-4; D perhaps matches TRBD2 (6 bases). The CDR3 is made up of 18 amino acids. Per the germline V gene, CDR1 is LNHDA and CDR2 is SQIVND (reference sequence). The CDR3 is CASSLLVGGDKARNIQYF. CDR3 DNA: TGTGCCAGTAGTCTCTTGGTCGGAGGGGATAAAGCCAGAAACATTCAGTACTTC.

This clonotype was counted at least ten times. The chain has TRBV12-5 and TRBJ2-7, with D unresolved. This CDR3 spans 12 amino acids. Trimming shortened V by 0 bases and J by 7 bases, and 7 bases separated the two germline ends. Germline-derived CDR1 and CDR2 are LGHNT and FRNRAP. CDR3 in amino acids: CASGLVPLEQYF. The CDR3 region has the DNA TGTGCTAGTGGTTTGGTTCCCCTTGAGCAGTACTTC.

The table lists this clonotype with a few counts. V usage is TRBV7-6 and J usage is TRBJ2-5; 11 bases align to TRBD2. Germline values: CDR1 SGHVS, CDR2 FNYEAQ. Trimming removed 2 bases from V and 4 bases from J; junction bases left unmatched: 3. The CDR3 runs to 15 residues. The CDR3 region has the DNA TGTGCCAGCAGCTTAACCGGGACTAGCGGAGAGACCCAGTACTTC. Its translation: CASSLTGTSGETQYF.

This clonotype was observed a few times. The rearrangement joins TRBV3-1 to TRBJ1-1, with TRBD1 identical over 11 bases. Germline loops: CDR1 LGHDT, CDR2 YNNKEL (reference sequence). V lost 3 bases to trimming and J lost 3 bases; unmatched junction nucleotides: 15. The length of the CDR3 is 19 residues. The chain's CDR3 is CASSHGLDRGLVSHTEAFF. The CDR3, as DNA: TGTGCCAGCAGCCATGGTCTGGACAGGGGGCTTGTATCGCACACTGAAGCTTTCTTT.